The 3 T cell receptor beta chains listed next were all sequenced from one sample in a study of CD8+ T cells in alopecia areata. It was cDNA, reverse transcribed from extracted RNA, that served as the sequencing template. Only in-frame clones appear in the TCRdb table, and some are missing; sequencing was by immunoSEQ multiplex PCR. Of 90,000 to 150,000 clones listed, over 60% are singletons. The sample comprised CD4+ T cells sorted from blood. The source is a human donor in good health.

V gene TRBV25-1 combines with J gene TRBJ1-2; no reliable D call. Trimming stripped 1 base from V and 5 bases from J, with 11 bases between. CDR3 length: 14 amino acids. Germline loops: CDR1 MGHDK, CDR2 SYGVNS. This CDR3 reads CASSESRRPYGYTF. The CDR3 region has the DNA TGTGCCAGCAGTGAATCCCGACGGCCGTATGGCTACACCTTC.

The J gene is TRBJ2-5, the V gene TRBV11-2; unclear D gene. CDR1 is SGHAT and CDR2 is FQNNGV in the germline V gene. The CDR3 sequence is 9 residues long. V shed 8 bases and J shed 4 bases, with 2 bases lying between them. CDR3 nucleotide sequence: TGTGCCAGCGGAGAGACCCAGTACTTC. Its translation is CASGETQYF.

This chain uses TRBV7-9 with TRBJ1-6; maybe TRBD1 (5 bases). Per the germline V gene, CDR1 is SEHNR and CDR2 is FQNEAQ (reference sequence). Trimming removed 0 bases from V and 4 bases from J, with 10 bases in between. This CDR3 region has 16 residues. The CDR3 is CASSLAGTQYNSPLHF. The DNA for the CDR3 is TGTGCCAGCAGCTTAGCGGGGACGCAATATAATTCACCCCTCCACTTT. The whole variable domain, remainder taken from reference TRBV7-9 and TRBJ1-6, is DTGVSQNPRHKITKRGQNVTFRCDPISEHNRLYWYRQTLGQGPEFLTYFQNEAQLEKSRLLSDRFSAERPKGSFSTLEIQRTEQGDSAMYLCASSLAGTQYNSPLHFGNGTRLTVT.